This T cell receptor beta chain was identified in a study of neoadjuvant nivolumab and ipilimumab in lung cancer. Study-level points and caveats: Blood richness before therapy tracked richness in tumors resected after neoadjuvant therapy. TCR clonality did not significantly correlate with pathologic tumor regression. Resected tumors had greater TCR richness and clonality than uninvolved lung. A small number of samples were TCR sequenced.

The method was immunoSEQ multiplex PCR; TCRdb's version includes in-frame clones alone and lacks a portion of them. The sample includes approximately 30,000 clones, approximately 90% of them seen just once. Notes on this clone: As yet, its antigen is unknown.

V lost 4 bases to trimming and J lost 8 bases; unmatched junction nucleotides: 3. This CDR3 spans 14 amino acids. The V gene's germline CDR1 is SGHRS and CDR2 YFSETQ. This receptor was obtained from an adult with non-small cell lung cancer. Specimen: peripheral blood, collected after neoadjuvant nivolumab, alone or with ipilimumab, at or shortly before surgery. This chain joins TRBV5-1 and TRBJ1-6; 10 bases are a match to TRBD1. CDR3 region: CASSTGTGDSPLHF. The CDR3 nucleotides read TGCGCCAGCAGCACCGGGACAGGGGATTCACCCCTCCACTTT.